The 18 T cell receptor beta chains reported below all come from one sample, sequenced in a study of blood T cells in healthy people across ages. Together with a sample-barcoded 5' primer, a J-beta primer mix was included in a second PCR lasting roughly 6 to 12 cycles. One entry per CDR3 protein results from TCRdb running MiXCR on the 5' RACE reads. The sample contains some 900,000 distinct CDR3 sequences, roughly 50% of which appear only once. Sequenced input: blood. The receptor set was obtained from a man aged 25-45 years in good health.

This clonotype appeared a few times. This chain links TRBV12-3 or TRBV12-4 with TRBJ2-1; perhaps D is TRBD1 or TRBD2 (5 bases each). V was shortened by 5 bases and J by 0 bases, with 11 bases between the two germline ends. The CDR3 consists of 15 residues. DNA of the CDR3: TGTGCCAGCAGTCTTTGGGGGAGCTCCTACAATGAGCAGTTCTTC. This sequence encodes CASSLWGSSYNEQFF.

This clonotype came up once. The gene calls are TRBV7-9 and TRBJ2-1; possibly TRBD1 for D (5 bases). The CDR3 is made up of 14 amino acids. From germline, CDR1 is SEHNR and CDR2 FQNEAQ (reference sequence). Trimming left V 4 bases short and J 7 bases short, with 14 bases between. Here the CDR3 DNA reads TGTGCCAGCAGCTGGGGTGGGGCGGAGAATGAGCAGTTCTTC. This gives the protein CASSWGGAENEQFF.

The chain is built from TRBV29-1 and TRBJ2-6; 7 bases line up with TRBD1. V shed 6 bases and J 3 bases; nucleotides not matched to a gene: 5. In germline, CDR1 is SQVTM, CDR2 ANQGSEA. The CDR3 runs to 14 residues. The CDR3 reads CSVTGQYGANVLTF. The CDR3 bases are TGCAGCGTGACAGGGCAATATGGGGCCAACGTCCTGACTTTC.

The chain employs TRBV4-1 and TRBJ1-1; 7 bases fit TRBD1. V gave up 3 bases and J gave up 8 bases; unmatched junction bases: 3. Germline CDR1 is MGHRA and CDR2 is YSYEKL. The CDR3 has 12 amino acids. CDR3 in amino acids: CASSHEGQEAFF. As DNA, the CDR3 is TGCGCCAGCAGCCATGAGGGACAGGAAGCTTTCTTT.

V usage is TRBV12-5 and J usage is TRBJ2-1; possible D gene TRBD2, 7 bases. The end of the DNA aligns better with TRBJ2-7, so the J call may be wrong. The CDR3 spans 15 residues. Germline CDR1 LGHNT, CDR2 FRNRAP. The CDR3 nucleotides are TGTGCTAGTGGTTGGGGGGGGCCCTCCTACAATGAGCAGTACTTC. This translates into CASGWGGPSYNEQYF.

This clonotype has only a few counts. This rearrangement joins TRBV6-1 to TRBJ2-7; TRBD1 matches 7 bases. The junction had 6 bases not matched to a gene; V was cut back by 6 bases and J by 1 base. CDR3 size: 14 residues. The germline V gene has CDR1 MNHNS and CDR2 SASEGT. For the CDR3, the DNA is TGTGCCAGCAGGACGGACAGGACTTCCTACGAGCAGTACTTC. Translated: CASRTDRTSYEQYF.

J is TRBJ2-1 and V is TRBV12-3 or TRBV12-4; no reliable D call. The CDR3 contains 15 residues. V shed 3 bases and J shed 4 bases, with 13 bases lying between them. The CDR3 bases are TGTGCCAGCAGTTTCGTGGGTGTCCGGTACAATGAGCAGTTCTTC. It translates to CASSFVGVRYNEQFF.

V usage is TRBV6-6 and J usage is TRBJ2-5; possible D gene TRBD1, 6 bases. Germline V lookup: CDR1 MNHNY, CDR2 SVGAGI (reference sequence). V was pared by 6 bases and J by 5 bases, with 19 bases between. The CDR3 has 15 residues. The CDR3 DNA reads as TGTGCCAGCAGCGACCGGGCAGGGGTACTGGAGACCCAGTACTTC. Protein: CASSDRAGVLETQYF.

The sample holds a few counts of this clonotype. The V and J genes are TRBV6-2 or TRBV6-3 and TRBJ2-5; either TRBD1 or TRBD2 may fit D (5 bases each). The CDR3 covers 13 residues. CDR1 is MNHEY and CDR2 is SVGEGT in the germline V gene. V lost 5 bases to trimming and J lost 5 bases, with 12 bases between them. CDR3 protein: CASSGQGAETQYF. The CDR3, as DNA: TGTGCCAGCAGTGGCCAGGGAGCGGAGACCCAGTACTTC.

The gene calls are TRBV12-3 or TRBV12-4 and TRBJ1-2; 7 bases map to TRBD1. Trimming removed 8 bases from V and 4 bases from J; junction bases left unmatched: 7. This CDR3 spans 13 amino acids. As DNA, the CDR3 is TGTGCCAGCTCCACGGGACAGATCTATGGCTACACCTTC. Protein product: CASSTGQIYGYTF.

The J gene is TRBJ1-5, the V gene TRBV20-1; D gene uncertain. Germline CDR1 DFQATT, CDR2 SNEGSKA (reference sequence). The CDR3 is 15 amino acids. The V end lost 3 bases, the J end lost 6 bases, and 18 bases lay between the germline ends. CDR3 loop: CSARDPARESQPQHF. In nucleotides, the CDR3 is TGCAGTGCTAGGGACCCGGCCCGGGAAAGTCAGCCCCAGCATTTT.

Points on this clonotype: A junction boundary mismatches the germline segment, possibly from a read error. The CDR3 bases are TGTGCCAGCAGCTTAGACGGGGCCAACGGCTATAGCTACACCTTC. This sequence encodes CASSLDGANGYSYTF. V and J are TRBV7-8 and TRBJ1-2; TRBD1 might be the D (5 bases). Germline-derived CDR1 and CDR2 are SGHVS and FQNEAQ. The CDR3 contains 15 residues.

The chain is built from TRBV28 and TRBJ1-5; D is perhaps TRBD1 (5 bases). The CDR3 has 14 amino acids. Germline V CDR1 and CDR2: MDHEN, SYDVKM. The CDR3 sequence: CARFTRGNNQPQHF. Here the CDR3 DNA reads TGTGCGCGTTTCACCCGGGGGAACAATCAGCCCCAGCATTTT.

V gene TRBV29-1 combines with J gene TRBJ2-3; D is possibly TRBD1 or TRBD2 (5 bases each). CDR1 is SQVTM, CDR2 ANQGSEA, per germline. The CDR3 is 14 residues long. Trimming took 4 bases from V and 3 from J, leaving 14 bases between them. The DNA of the CDR3 is TGCAGCGTTGTAATGGGGGATGGTACAGATACGCAGTATTTT. This gives the protein CSVVMGDGTDTQYF.

The chain couples TRBV5-1 to TRBJ2-7; D is possibly TRBD1 (5 bases). V lost 0 bases and J lost 7, with 17 bases in between. Germline V CDR1 and CDR2: SGHRS, YFSETQ. There are 15 residues in the CDR3. The CDR3 DNA reads as TGCGCCAGCAGCTTGGAAGGGGCCTCCGCGAAGGAGCAGTACTTC. Protein product: CASSLEGASAKEQYF.

This chain connects TRBV14 to TRBJ1-5; 8 bases line up with TRBD1. V shed 4 bases and J 0 bases; nucleotides not matched to a gene: 5. CDR3 length: 16 residues. Germline CDR1 is SGHDN and CDR2 is FVKESK. The DNA of the CDR3 is TGTGCCAGCAGCCCAAGGACAGGGCATAGCAATCAGCCCCAGCATTTT. Protein: CASSPRTGHSNQPQHF. Filled out from reference TRBV14 and TRBJ1-5, the complete variable domain reads EAGVTQFPSHSVIEKGQTVTLRCDPISGHDNLYWYRRVMGKEIKFLLHFVKESKQDESGMPNNRFLAERTGGTYSTLKVQPAELEDSGVYFCASSPRTGHSNQPQHFGDGTRLSIL.

The chain joins TRBV10-3 to TRBJ2-1; no definite D call. Between the trimmed V and J ends, which lost 3 bases and 2 bases, there was a span of 8 bases. There are 14 residues in the CDR3. The germline gives CDR1 ENHRY, CDR2 SYGVKD. CDR3 region: CAISDVGPYNEQFF. CDR3 nucleotide sequence: TGTGCCATCAGTGATGTCGGACCCTACAATGAGCAGTTCTTC.

The rearrangement joins TRBV5-1 to TRBJ1-1; possible D gene TRBD1, 5 bases. Germline assignment: CDR1 SGHRS and CDR2 YFSETQ. The CDR3 loop spans 15 amino acids. The V gene lost 4 bases and the J gene lost 5 bases, with 18 bases spanning the gap. The CDR3 reads CASSPSGGGKTEAFF. The CDR3 region has the DNA TGCGCCAGCAGCCCTTCCGGCGGGGGTAAAACTGAAGCTTTCTTT. The variable domain in full, completed from reference TRBV5-1 and TRBJ1-1, reads KAGVTQTPRYLIKTRGQQVTLSCSPISGHRSVSWYQQTPGQGLQFLFEYFSETQRNKGNFPGRFSGRQFSNSRSEMNVSTLELGDSALYLCASSPSGGGKTEAFFGQGTRLTVV.